This TCR beta chain was sequenced in a study of blood T cell repertoires in COVID-19. The wider study: The study drew acute and convalescent COVID-19 samples from the United States, Italy and Spain. From T cells, B-cell-depleted T cells, or PBMCs came the material, which was cDNA or gDNA.

This CDR3 has 14 amino acids. CDR1 SGHTA and CDR2 FQGTGA come from the germline V gene. V shed 8 bases, J shed 4 bases, and the junction held 2 bases outside the gene matches. Per the study methods: Reference gene primer amplification yielded estimated nucleated cell counts. The method was immunoSEQ multiplex PCR; TCRdb's version includes in-frame clones alone and lacks a portion of them. The V and J calls and the clone size are those of that table, but D and trimming were determined from the DNA. The table lists about 66,000 clones, roughly 88% of them singletons, with approximately 6.4% in the top ten.

The sample comprised peripheral blood. The source is a woman aged 70-85 years with acute or convalescent COVID-19. The gene calls are TRBV7-3 and TRBJ2-2; TRBD1 matches at 12 bases. The CDR3 loop reads CASGTGGFTGELFF. The CDR3 DNA is TGTGCCAGCGGGACAGGGGGCTTCACCGGGGAGCTGTTTTTT.